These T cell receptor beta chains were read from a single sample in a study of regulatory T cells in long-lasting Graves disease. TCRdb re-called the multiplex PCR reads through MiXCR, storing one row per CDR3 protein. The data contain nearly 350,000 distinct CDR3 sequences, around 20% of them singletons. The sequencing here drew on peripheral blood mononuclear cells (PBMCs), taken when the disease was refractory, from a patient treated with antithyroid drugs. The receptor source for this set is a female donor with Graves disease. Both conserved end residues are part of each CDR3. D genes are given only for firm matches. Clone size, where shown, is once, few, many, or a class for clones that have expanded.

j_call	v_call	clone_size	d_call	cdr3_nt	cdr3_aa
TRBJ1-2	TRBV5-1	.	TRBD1	TGCGCCAGCAGCCCCGCCTGGGCAGGGGGATCACATGGCTACACCTTC	CASSPAWAGGSHGYTF
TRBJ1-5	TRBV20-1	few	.	TGCAGTGCTGTAGAGCAGGGAACGGGGACCAATCAGCCCCAGCATTTT	CSAVEQGTGTNQPQHF
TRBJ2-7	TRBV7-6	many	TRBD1	TGTGCCAGCAGCTTCCGTCTGAGGGGACAGTCTCAAGAATGGGCCTACGAGCAGTACTTC	CASSFRLRGQSQEWAYEQYF
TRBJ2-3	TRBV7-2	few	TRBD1	TGTGCCAGCAGCCTAGCGAGGGACAGGGCGAAGTATTTT	CASSLARDRAKYF
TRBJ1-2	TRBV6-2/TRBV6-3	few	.	TGTGCCAGCAGTAACAGGCGGAGGGACTATGGCTACACCTTC	CASSNRRRDYGYTF
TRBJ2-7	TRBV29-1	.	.	TGCAGCGTTGGGGAAGACACGGGCGAGCAGTACTTC	CSVGEDTGEQYF
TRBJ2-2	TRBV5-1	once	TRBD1	TGCGCCAGCAGCTTACCGACAGGGCTGAACACCGGGGAGCTGTTTTTT	CASSLPTGLNTGELFF
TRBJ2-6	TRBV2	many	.	TGTGCCAGCAGTCCCCTCTCTGGGGCCAACGTCCTGACTTTC	CASSPLSGANVLTF
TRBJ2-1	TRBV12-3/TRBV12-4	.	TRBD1	TGTGCCAGCAGTGCCCGGGACAGGGGAGGCCCTTACAATGAGCAGTTCTTC	CASSARDRGGPYNEQFF
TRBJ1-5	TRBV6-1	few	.	TGTGCCAGCACCCCCAGAAGGTTCGGGACGGGAAACAATCAGCCCCAGCATTTT	CASTPRRFGTGNNQPQHF
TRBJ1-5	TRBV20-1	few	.	TGCAGTGCTAGAGCGGAGTATAGCAATCAGCCCCAGCATTTT	CSARAEYSNQPQHF
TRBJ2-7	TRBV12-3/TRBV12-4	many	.	TGTGCCAGCAGTTTATTGGACTTTGCTTACTACGAGCAGTACTTC	CASSLLDFAYYEQYF
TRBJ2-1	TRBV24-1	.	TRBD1	TGTGCCACCAGTGATTCGACAGGGTGGTCCTACAATGAGCAGTTCTTC	CATSDSTGWSYNEQFF
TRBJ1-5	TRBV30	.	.	TGTGCCTGGAGTGTACTGACCCAAGATCAGCCCCAGCATTTT	CAWSVLTQDQPQHF
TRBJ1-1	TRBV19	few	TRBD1	TGTGCCAGTAGTAACATCAGGGGGCGTCGGTTCACTGAAGCTTTCTTT	CASSNIRGRRFTEAFF
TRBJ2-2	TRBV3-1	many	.	TGTGCCAGCAGCCTTCGGACGGGGAAGGCCGGGGAGCTGTTTTTT	CASSLRTGKAGELFF
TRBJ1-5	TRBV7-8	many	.	TGTGCCAGCAGCTACGACGGGGTACGGCCCCAGCATTTT	CASSYDGVRPQHF
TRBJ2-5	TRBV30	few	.	TGTGCCTGGAGTGTCAGGGGCTGGTACCAAGAGACCCAGTACTTC	CAWSVRGWYQETQYF
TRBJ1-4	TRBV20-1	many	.	TGCAGTGCTCCAGCTATCTCCGGTGAAAAACTGTTTTTT	CSAPAISGEKLFF
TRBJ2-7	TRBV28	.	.	TGTGCCAGCAGTTTATTCGACCGGGGCGAGCAGTACTTC	CASSLFDRGEQYF
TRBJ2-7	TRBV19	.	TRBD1	TGTGCCAGTAGCTTCGGACAGGGCGACTCCTACGAGCAGTACTTC	CASSFGQGDSYEQYF
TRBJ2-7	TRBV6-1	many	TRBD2	TGTGCCAGCAGTCCGCCCGGGGGGGTAGTCTACGAGCAGTACTTC	CASSPPGGVVYEQYF
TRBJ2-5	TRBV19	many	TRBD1	TGTGCCAGTAGGCCGACAGGGTCTGGTGGGTCCCAGTACTTC	CASRPTGSGGSQYF
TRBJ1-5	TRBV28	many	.	TGTGCCAGCAGTTTTAGACAGGCGGGGGATCAGCCCCAGCATTTT	CASSFRQAGDQPQHF
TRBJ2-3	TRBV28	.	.	TGTGCCAGCAGTTTATTTGCGGGACCCACAGATACGCAGTATTTT	CASSLFAGPTDTQYF
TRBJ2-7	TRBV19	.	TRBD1	TGTGCCAGTAGTATAGTCACGAGGCGGGACAGGGGATTCTACGAGCAGTACTTC	CASSIVTRRDRGFYEQYF
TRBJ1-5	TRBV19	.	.	TGTGCCAGTAGGAACAGGGTCGGTCAGCCCCAGCATTTT	CASRNRVGQPQHF
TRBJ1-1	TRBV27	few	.	TGTGCCAGCGCCGGGAGTCAGAACACTGAAGCTTTCTTT	CASAGSQNTEAFF
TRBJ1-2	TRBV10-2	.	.	TGCGCCACCCCGGGACCTCAAGGCTATGGCTACACCTTC	CATPGPQGYGYTF
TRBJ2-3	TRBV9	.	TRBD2	TGTGCCAGCAGCGCCCGGGGCGGGGGGGCGACAGATACGCAGTATTTT	CASSARGGGATDTQYF
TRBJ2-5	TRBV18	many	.	TGTGCCAGCTCATCCCGAGCTTGGGATACGACCCAGTACTTC	CASSSRAWDTTQYF
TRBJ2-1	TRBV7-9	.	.	TGTGCCCGCAGCTTATTAGGGAGGAGGGCCAATGAGCAGTTCTTC	CARSLLGRRANEQFF
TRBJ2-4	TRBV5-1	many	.	TGCGCCAGCAGCTTGGCCCCACCTACTGCGGCATTCCCGCGCGGCGCCAAAAACATTCAGTACTTC	CASSLAPPTAAFPRGAKNIQYF
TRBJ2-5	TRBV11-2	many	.	TGTGCCAGCAGCTTACTTCTGGTCAAAGAGACCCAGTACTTC	CASSLLLVKETQYF
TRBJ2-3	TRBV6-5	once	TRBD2	TGTGCCAGCAGTTACGGACTAGGCAGCACAGATACGCAGTATTTT	CASSYGLGSTDTQYF
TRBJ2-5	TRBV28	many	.	TGTGCCAGCCACCTTCGGGACCAAGAGACCCAGTACTTC	CASHLRDQETQYF
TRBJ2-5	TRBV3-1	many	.	TGTGCCAGCAGCCAAATGGTGACTTTTCAAGAGACCCAGTACTTC	CASSQMVTFQETQYF
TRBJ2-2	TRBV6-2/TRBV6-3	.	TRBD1	TGTGCCAGCAGTTACCGCCGGGACAGGGCCGGGGAGCTGTTTTTT	CASSYRRDRAGELFF
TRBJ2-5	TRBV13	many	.	TGTGCCAGCAGCTTAGCCGCCCACTTCGGGGAGACCCAGTACTTC	CASSLAAHFGETQYF
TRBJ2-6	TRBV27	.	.	TGTGCCAGCAGTTTTGAGGTAGCCTCGGGCCTGACTTTC	CASSFEVASGLTF
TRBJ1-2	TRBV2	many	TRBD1	TGTGCCAGCAGAATACGGACAGGACCTAATGGCTACACCTTC	CASRIRTGPNGYTF
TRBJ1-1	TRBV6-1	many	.	TGTGCCAGCAAAGACAGGCCTTTTCAGAACACTGAAGCTTTCTTT	CASKDRPFQNTEAFF
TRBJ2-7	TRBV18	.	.	TGTGCCAGCTCACCGGCAGAAGGCTCCTACGAGCAGTACTTC	CASSPAEGSYEQYF